This is a list of T cell receptor beta chains from one sample in a study of blood T cell repertoires in COVID-19. Assay used: immunoSEQ multiplex PCR; TCRdb lists only in-frame clones, some missing. The sample includes approximately 210,000 clones, 88% of them seen just once. The sequenced sample was peripheral blood. The receptors were gathered from a man aged 18 to 30 with active or convalescent COVID-19. Both conserved end residues are part of each CDR3. D genes are given only for firm matches. Only part of the rows carry a size: once, few, many, or a class if the clone is expanded.

cdr3_nt	cdr3_aa	cdr3_length	v_call	d_call	j_call	clone_size
TGTGCCAGCAGCAGGATAGCGGGGGAGCAGTTCTTC	CASSRIAGEQFF	12	TRBV7-3	TRBD2	TRBJ2-1	NA
TGCGCCAGCAGCTGGAACAGGGTCACAGATACGCAGTATTTT	CASSWNRVTDTQYF	14	TRBV5-1	NA	TRBJ2-3	NA
TGTGCCAGCAGCGGAGTGGGACAAGTTGAAAAACTGTTTTTT	CASSGVGQVEKLFF	14	TRBV7-9	NA	TRBJ1-4	NA
TGTGCCAGCAGTTCCACTCTCTCGGCCGGGGAGCTGTTTTTT	CASSSTLSAGELFF	14	TRBV27	NA	TRBJ2-2	NA
TGTGCCACCAGTGATGCCGGGACTAGCGGGAAAGAGACCCAGTACTTC	CATSDAGTSGKETQYF	16	TRBV24-1	TRBD2	TRBJ2-5	NA
TGTGCCAGCAGCTTGGTGGGCCAGGCTTCCTACGAGCAGTACTTC	CASSLVGQASYEQYF	15	TRBV5-4	NA	TRBJ2-7	NA
TGTGCCAGCAGCCCCTGGGACAGGTCTGAGCAGTTCTTC	CASSPWDRSEQFF	13	TRBV11-2	TRBD1	TRBJ2-1	NA
TGTGCCAGCAGTTTATCCGCGGGAGGGATGTATGAGCAGTTCTTC	CASSLSAGGMYEQFF	15	TRBV27	TRBD2	TRBJ2-1	NA
TGTGCCACCAGTGATGGACAGGACCCAGTGGAGGAGCAGTACTTC	CATSDGQDPVEEQYF	15	TRBV24-1	TRBD1	TRBJ2-7	NA
TGCGCCAGCAGAACTAGCGGGAGGGCCCTTTCAGAGACCCAGTACTTC	CASRTSGRALSETQYF	16	TRBV10-2	TRBD2	TRBJ2-5	NA
TGTGCCAGCAGCGCGGGGACTAGCGGGCCCGGCTCCTACGAGCAGTACTTC	CASSAGTSGPGSYEQYF	17	TRBV9	TRBD2	TRBJ2-7	NA
TGTGCCAGCAGTAACAGCTACCGTAACTATGGCTACACCTTC	CASSNSYRNYGYTF	14	TRBV11-2	NA	TRBJ1-2	NA
TGTGCCTGGAGGGCGGGTGAAAAACTGTTTTTT	CAWRAGEKLFF	11	TRBV30	NA	TRBJ1-4	NA
TGTGCCAGCAGTCCCCCCCTAGTGTTTAATGAGCAGTTCTTC	CASSPPLVFNEQFF	14	TRBV28	NA	TRBJ2-1	NA
TGTGCCAGCAGTCAGAACTCCTACGAGCAGTACTTC	CASSQNSYEQYF	12	TRBV27	NA	TRBJ2-7	NA
TGTGCCAGTAGTATCAAAGGGGCTGGAAACACCATATATTTT	CASSIKGAGNTIYF	14	TRBV19	NA	TRBJ1-3	NA
TGTGCCAGCAGTTTAGGGACAGGCCCCTCCTTAGGCAATGAGCAGTTCTTC	CASSLGTGPSLGNEQFF	17	TRBV28	TRBD1	TRBJ2-1	NA
TGCGCCAGCAGCTCGCAAGGGACAGGACATCACACTGAAGCTTTCTTT	CASSSQGTGHHTEAFF	16	TRBV5-1	TRBD1	TRBJ1-1	NA
TGTGCCAGCAGCTTATCAGGACAGGGGAGGGCCGGGGAGCTGTTTTTT	CASSLSGQGRAGELFF	16	TRBV7-2	TRBD1	TRBJ2-2	NA
TGTGCCAGCAGCTTGGATGGACTAGCGGGAGTTTCAGAGACCCAGTACTTC	CASSLDGLAGVSETQYF	17	TRBV5-4	TRBD2	TRBJ2-5	NA
TGTGCCAGCAGCCCGAGGGGAGGGTCTCAGCCCCAGCATTTT	CASSPRGGSQPQHF	14	TRBV7-2	NA	TRBJ1-5	NA
TGTGCCAGCAGTTTCAGGGTTCAAGAGACCCAGTACTTC	CASSFRVQETQYF	13	TRBV12-3/TRBV12-4	NA	TRBJ2-5	NA
TGTGCCAGCAGCTTGGTTCCTAGCGGAGGCGAGCAGTACTTC	CASSLVPSGGEQYF	14	TRBV5-6	TRBD2	TRBJ2-7	NA
TGTGCCAGCTCACCAACGGTACAGGATGTCGAGCAGTACTTC	CASSPTVQDVEQYF	14	TRBV18	NA	TRBJ2-7	NA
TGTGCCTGGAGCCCGGGACAGGGGTTCTCCTACGAGCAGTACTTC	CAWSPGQGFSYEQYF	15	TRBV30	TRBD1	TRBJ2-7	NA
TGTGCCAGCACCCAGGGCCCCTCCGCTGGGGCCCAGTACTTC	CASTQGPSAGAQYF	14	TRBV9	NA	TRBJ2-5	NA
TGTGCCAGCAGTCACCCCAACCTGGACAGAAACACTGAAGCTTTCTTT	CASSHPNLDRNTEAFF	16	TRBV28	NA	TRBJ1-1	NA
TGTGCCAGCAGCTTCGGCAGGGGAAATGAAAAACTGTTTTTT	CASSFGRGNEKLFF	14	TRBV7-9	NA	TRBJ1-4	few
TGTGCCAGCAGCTTGGGACTAGCGGGAGAATTAGAGCAGTTCTTC	CASSLGLAGELEQFF	15	TRBV13	TRBD2	TRBJ2-1	NA
TGTGCCAGCAGAGGGGACAGCAACCCCAATGAGCAGTTCTTC	CASRGDSNPNEQFF	14	TRBV6-4	TRBD1	TRBJ2-1	NA
TGTGCCAGCAGCGCAGGGGGCGGGTACGGTGAAGCTTTCTTT	CASSAGGGYGEAFF	14	TRBV9	TRBD1	TRBJ1-1	NA